This is a list of T cell receptor beta chains from one sample in a study of blood T cell repertoires in COVID-19. Repertoires were generated with immunoSEQ multiplex PCR, while TCRdb's copy carries only in-frame clones and drops some. This sample carries under 200,000 clones, around 83% of them seen once, and the ten largest clones take roughly 1.4%. Material: peripheral blood. Receptors originate from a human donor in a cohort sampled during active COVID-19. The CDR3 runs from the conserved cysteine through the conserved F or W. Fields, in order: CDR3 length, J gene, V gene, CDR3 protein.

length: 14; J: TRBJ1-1; V: TRBV10-1; CDR3: CASSRDRANTEAFF
length: 13; J: TRBJ1-4; V: TRBV7-2; CDR3: CASSLELNEKLFF
length: 14; J: TRBJ2-1; V: TRBV5-1; CDR3: CASSSPDKGNEQFF
length: 13; J: TRBJ2-1; V: TRBV3-1/TRBV3-2; CDR3: CASRDLAHNEQFF
length: 16; J: TRBJ2-3; V: TRBV11-2; CDR3: CASSPLNGRGTDTQYF
length: 12; J: TRBJ1-5; V: TRBV18; CDR3: CASSPGGQPQHF
length: 18; J: TRBJ2-6; V: TRBV5-4; CDR3: CASSVNRGATSGANVLTF
length: 15; J: TRBJ2-7; V: TRBV6-5; CDR3: CASGTWRPPSYEQYF
length: 16; J: TRBJ1-6; V: TRBV7-6; CDR3: CASSPGTGGRNSPLHF
length: 13; J: TRBJ2-3; V: TRBV27; CDR3: CASTKAGADTQYF
length: 14; J: TRBJ2-1; V: TRBV7-2; CDR3: CASSPNFRGNEQFF
length: 15; J: TRBJ2-7; V: TRBV6-5; CDR3: CASSPDRGSSYEQYF
length: 12; J: TRBJ2-3; V: TRBV28; CDR3: CASSLRVDTQYF
length: 16; J: TRBJ2-3; V: TRBV6-2/TRBV6-3; CDR3: CASSIRQGGRYHTQYF
length: 15; J: TRBJ2-7; V: TRBV13; CDR3: CASSLSGTGTYEQYF
length: 19; J: TRBJ2-6; V: TRBV6-2/TRBV6-3; CDR3: CASSKTSWDSVSGANVLTF
length: 13; J: TRBJ1-3; V: TRBV28; CDR3: CASRTGGRNTIYF
length: 16; J: TRBJ1-1; V: TRBV5-6; CDR3: CASPVGQGCRPTEAFF
length: 15; J: TRBJ1-1; V: TRBV5-1; CDR3: CASSAIQGRNTEAFF
length: 13; J: TRBJ1-2; V: TRBV5-4; CDR3: CASSSLWEGGYTF
length: 16; J: TRBJ1-1; V: TRBV11-2; CDR3: CASSKNGGGMNTEAFF
length: 14; J: TRBJ2-7; V: TRBV14; CDR3: CASSRLRDTYEQYF
length: 16; J: TRBJ2-6; V: TRBV7-6; CDR3: CASSLGAGSGANVLTF
length: 14; J: TRBJ2-5; V: TRBV18; CDR3: CASSDSELQETQYF
length: 10; J: TRBJ2-7; V: TRBV28; CDR3: CASTGSEQYF
length: 15; J: TRBJ2-7; V: TRBV29-1; CDR3: CSVVLTSGSSYEQYF
length: 15; J: TRBJ2-7; V: TRBV10-3; CDR3: CAIRAGQALSYEQYF
length: 14; J: TRBJ2-1; V: TRBV7-2; CDR3: CASSLRGSYNEQFF
length: 16; J: TRBJ2-5; V: TRBV7-3; CDR3: CASSLPGRANQETQYF
length: 15; J: TRBJ2-7; V: TRBV5-8; CDR3: CASSHFGTGSYEQYF
length: 16; J: TRBJ1-5; V: TRBV5-1; CDR3: CASSLSGETSNQPQHF
length: 15; J: TRBJ2-7; V: TRBV11-2; CDR3: CASSLESGASYEQYF
length: 13; J: TRBJ2-7; V: TRBV5-1; CDR3: CASSSSGNYEQYF
length: 14; J: TRBJ2-3; V: TRBV29-1; CDR3: CSSTLAIGMDTQYF
length: 13; J: TRBJ1-5; V: TRBV5-6; CDR3: CASSWGQGQPQHF
length: 13; J: TRBJ1-6; V: TRBV6-4; CDR3: CASSDREDSPLHF
length: 17; J: TRBJ2-7; V: TRBV3-1/TRBV3-2; CDR3: CASSRGGGTKSSYEQYF
length: 13; J: TRBJ1-2; V: TRBV27; CDR3: CASSAGTGQGYTF
length: 11; J: TRBJ2-2; V: TRBV24-1; CDR3: CATSRTGELFF
length: 17; J: TRBJ2-7; V: TRBV3-1/TRBV3-2; CDR3: CASSTRTSGRVRYEQYF
length: 15; J: TRBJ2-5; V: TRBV5-6; CDR3: CASSQNGRGPETQYF
length: 14; J: TRBJ1-4; V: TRBV6-6; CDR3: CASSLRDRGEKLFF
length: 16; J: TRBJ2-7; V: TRBV14; CDR3: CASSQATVRASYEQYF
length: 16; J: TRBJ2-1; V: TRBV6-6; CDR3: CASSYSRDRAYNEQFF
length: 13; J: TRBJ2-7; V: TRBV10-3; CDR3: CAMAPGSSYEQYF
length: 16; J: TRBJ2-2; V: TRBV19; CDR3: CASAPTPGGDTGELFF
length: 12; J: TRBJ2-7; V: TRBV5-1; CDR3: CASSTTGYEQYF